The 5 T cell receptor beta chains below were found in one sample sequenced in a study of low-dose radiotherapy and immunotherapy resistance in tumors. TRAV and TRBV primers primed cDNA for both TCRalpha and TCRbeta. TCRs were put through around 20 PCR cycles of amplification with Phusion. A constant-region primer and the V-primer adapter served as the primer pair. TCRdb itself ran the reads through MiXCR, one entry per CDR3 protein. The data hold around 79,000 distinct CDR3 sequences, with around 18% observed a single time. Time point defined: before trial treatment. Sequenced material: PBMCs, taken before treatment. Receptor source: a male donor with prostate cancer.

This clonotype came up once. This sequence joins TRBV5-1 and TRBJ2-3; D call uncertain. CDR3 length equals 15 residues. Germline assignment: CDR1 SGHRS and CDR2 YFSETQ. V lost 2 bases to trimming and J lost 0 bases, with 10 bases between them. CDR3 amino acids: CASSLGQSSTDTQYF. In nucleotides, the CDR3 is TGCGCCAGCAGCTTAGGGCAATCGAGCACAGATACGCAGTATTTT.

This clonotype has only a few counts. This chain uses TRBV29-1 with TRBJ1-5; 8 bases match TRBD1. J lost 3 bases, V lost 6 bases, and 7 bases had no gene match. The germline V gene has CDR1 SQVTM and CDR2 ANQGSEA. This CDR3 is 14 amino acids long. In DNA form, the CDR3 reads TGCAGCGTCGCCACAGGGGGTGACAATCAGCCCCAGCATTTT. Its translation: CSVATGGDNQPQHF.

This chain uses TRBV6-2 or TRBV6-3 with TRBJ2-1; 10 bases align to TRBD2. Germline V lookup: CDR1 MNHEY, CDR2 SVGEGT. The CDR3 length is 14 residues. Trimming at V came to 6 bases and at J to 9 bases, leaving 8 bases not matched to a gene. CDR3 in amino acids: CASRAIRTSGEQFF. Written as DNA, the CDR3 is TGTGCCAGCAGGGCTATTAGGACTAGCGGTGAGCAGTTCTTC.

The sample holds many counts of this clonotype. The rearrangement joins TRBV19 to TRBJ2-2; D gene uncertain. V shed 10 bases and J shed 2 bases, with 11 bases lying between them. Germline V gives CDR1 LNHDA, CDR2 SQIVND (reference sequence). The CDR3 covers 13 residues. CDR3 amino acids: CATKVQNTGELFF. In DNA, the CDR3 is TGTGCCACCAAAGTACAAAACACCGGGGAGCTGTTTTTT.

This clonotype has at least ten counts. The chain combines TRBV5-4 with TRBJ2-6; maybe TRBD2 (6 bases). The length of the CDR3 is 18 residues. Germline V CDR1 and CDR2: SGHNT, YYREEE (reference sequence). The V and J ends lost 5 bases and 1 base respectively, with 19 bases between them. CDR3 in DNA: TGTGCCAGCAGACGTGGTGGCGGGGCGATTTCTGGGGCCAACGTCCTGACTTTC. Encoded protein: CASRRGGGAISGANVLTF.